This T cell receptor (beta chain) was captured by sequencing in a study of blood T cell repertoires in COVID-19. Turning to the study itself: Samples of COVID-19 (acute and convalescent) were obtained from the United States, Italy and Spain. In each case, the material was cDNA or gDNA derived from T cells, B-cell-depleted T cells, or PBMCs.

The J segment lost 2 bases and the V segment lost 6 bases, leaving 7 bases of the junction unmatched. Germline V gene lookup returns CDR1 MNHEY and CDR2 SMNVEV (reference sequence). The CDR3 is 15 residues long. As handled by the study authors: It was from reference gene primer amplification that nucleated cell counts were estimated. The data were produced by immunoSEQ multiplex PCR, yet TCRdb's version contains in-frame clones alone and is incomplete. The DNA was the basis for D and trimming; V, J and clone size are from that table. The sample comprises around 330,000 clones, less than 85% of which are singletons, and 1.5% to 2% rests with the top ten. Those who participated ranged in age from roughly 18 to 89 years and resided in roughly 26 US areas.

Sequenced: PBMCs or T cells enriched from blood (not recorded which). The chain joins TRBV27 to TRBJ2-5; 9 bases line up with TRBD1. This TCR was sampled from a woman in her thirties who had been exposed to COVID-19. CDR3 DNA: TGTGCCAGCAGACGCCCGGGACAGGGACAAGAGACCCAGTACTTC. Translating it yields CASRRPGQGQETQYF.